The 12 T cell receptor beta chains given below trace back to one sample, sequenced in a study of T cells after yellow fever vaccination. MiXCR, applied by TCRdb to the 5' RACE reads, yields one record per CDR3 protein. The table lists 130,000 or so distinct CDR3 sequences, 13% to 15% of them singletons, with roughly 47% in the top ten. Sequenced material: CD8+ T cells sorted from PBMCs, taken 5 days after the yellow fever booster vaccination. The source of these receptors is a young man who received the YFV17D yellow fever vaccine.

This clonotype is labeled as medium-sized. This chain joins TRBV4-3 and TRBJ2-3, with D perhaps being TRBD1 or TRBD2 (6 bases each). Germline-derived CDR1 and CDR2 are LGHNA and YSLEER. The CDR3 is made up of 15 amino acids. V lost 1 base and J lost 4, with 12 bases in between. For the CDR3, the DNA is TGCGCCAGCAGCCAAGTGGGGGGCCCTGCAGATACGCAGTATTTT. It specifies CASSQVGGPADTQYF.

This clonotype appeared a few times. V usage is TRBV19 and J usage is TRBJ1-5, with TRBD1 as a possible D gene (6 bases). This CDR3 contains 13 residues. The V end was cut by 7 bases, the J end by 1 base, with 8 bases between. The germline CDR1 and CDR2 sequences are LNHDA and SQIVND (reference sequence). The CDR3 spells CASKGVSNQPQHF. The CDR3, as DNA: TGTGCCAGTAAGGGGGTCAGCAATCAGCCCCAGCATTTT.

The rearrangement uses TRBV12-3 or TRBV12-4 and TRBJ2-2; D possibly matches TRBD1 or TRBD2 (5 bases each). The CDR3 has 14 amino acids. V was shortened by 7 bases and J by 3 bases, with 12 bases between the two germline ends. DNA for the CDR3: TGTGCCAGCACGGGACCTTTTGACACCGGGGAGCTGTTTTTT. As protein: CASTGPFDTGELFF.

This chain links TRBV7-7 with TRBJ2-1; no definite D call. Trimming took off 2 bases at V and 8 bases at J, with 10 bases between the two ends. Germline-derived CDR1 and CDR2 are SSHAT and FNYEAQ (reference sequence). CDR3 length: 13 amino acids. This chain's CDR3 is CASSLSDSDEQFF. CDR3 bases: TGTGCCAGCAGCTTATCTGACTCGGATGAGCAGTTCTTC.

The gene calls are TRBV12-3 or TRBV12-4 and TRBJ2-3, with D possibly TRBD2 on 6 matching bases. The V end lost 8 bases, the J end lost 2 bases, and 11 bases lay between the germline ends. This CDR3 has 13 residues. Here the CDR3 reads CASCGMVTDTQYF. The DNA of the CDR3 is TGTGCCAGCTGCGGGATGGTCACAGATACGCAGTATTTT.

The V call is TRBV27, the J call TRBJ1-2, with D possibly matching TRBD1 (6 bases). The germline CDR1 and CDR2 sequences are MNHEY and SMNVEV (reference sequence). The CDR3 loop spans 15 amino acids. V was trimmed by 3 bases and J by 4 bases, leaving 15 bases between them. The chain's CDR3 is CASSFRAGAGYGYTF. CDR3 in DNA: TGTGCCAGCAGTTTTCGGGCAGGGGCTGGCTATGGCTACACCTTC.

This clonotype came up a few times. The gene calls are TRBV20-1 and TRBJ1-1; D unresolved. Germline lookup yields CDR1 DFQATT and CDR2 SNEGSKA (reference sequence). This CDR3 contains 13 residues. V was cut by 1 base and J by 4 bases, with 10 bases left in between. DNA of the CDR3: TGCAGTGCTAGAGGGCAGCTGAGCACTGAAGCTTTCTTT. Translating gives CSARGQLSTEAFF.

This clonotype has more than one count but fewer than ten. The chain has TRBV7-9 and TRBJ1-2; D is perhaps TRBD1 (5 bases). Germline assignment: CDR1 SEHNR and CDR2 FQNEAQ (reference sequence). The V end was cut by 5 bases, the J end by 6 bases, with 13 bases between. The CDR3 is 13 amino acids. The CDR3 sequence is CASSPGTAHGYTF. The CDR3 DNA follows: TGTGCCAGCAGCCCAGGGACCGCACATGGCTACACCTTC.

The table lists this clonotype with a few counts. The V gene is TRBV12-3 or TRBV12-4, the J gene TRBJ2-7; D is tentatively TRBD1 or TRBD2 (5 bases each). V lost 6 bases and J 0 bases, leaving 12 bases between the germline ends. The CDR3 spans 14 residues. The chain's CDR3 is CASSNSGTSYEQYF. The CDR3 DNA reads TGTGCCAGCAGCAACTCCGGGACCTCCTACGAGCAGTACTTC.

The rearrangement links TRBV12-3 or TRBV12-4 to TRBJ1-1, with a tentative D call TRBD1 (5 bases). The CDR3 covers 14 residues. The V end was cut by 6 bases, the J end by 3 bases, with 14 bases between. CDR3 DNA sequence: TGTGCCAGCAGAGCGTTGGGGGAAGACACTGAAGCTTTCTTT. Amino acids: CASRALGEDTEAFF.

This clonotype was detected only a few times. The rearrangement joins TRBV18 to TRBJ2-7; D tentatively fits TRBD1 or TRBD2 (5 bases each). Germline V gives CDR1 KGHSH, CDR2 LQKENI. This CDR3 has 13 amino acids. The V and J ends lost 3 bases and 4 bases respectively, with 10 bases between them. CDR3 nucleotide sequence: TGTGCCAGCTCACCTGAGGGGCGGTACGAGCAGTACTTC. This codes for CASSPEGRYEQYF.

The table lists this clonotype with a few counts. The chain is built from TRBV4-3 and TRBJ1-1; maybe TRBD1 (5 bases). This CDR3 comprises 15 residues. V was pared by 0 bases and J by 3 bases, with 11 bases between. The germline CDR1 and CDR2 sequences are LGHNA and YSLEER. CDR3: CASSQDGGSDTEAFF. CDR3 coding DNA: TGCGCCAGCAGCCAAGATGGGGGGAGTGACACTGAAGCTTTCTTT.